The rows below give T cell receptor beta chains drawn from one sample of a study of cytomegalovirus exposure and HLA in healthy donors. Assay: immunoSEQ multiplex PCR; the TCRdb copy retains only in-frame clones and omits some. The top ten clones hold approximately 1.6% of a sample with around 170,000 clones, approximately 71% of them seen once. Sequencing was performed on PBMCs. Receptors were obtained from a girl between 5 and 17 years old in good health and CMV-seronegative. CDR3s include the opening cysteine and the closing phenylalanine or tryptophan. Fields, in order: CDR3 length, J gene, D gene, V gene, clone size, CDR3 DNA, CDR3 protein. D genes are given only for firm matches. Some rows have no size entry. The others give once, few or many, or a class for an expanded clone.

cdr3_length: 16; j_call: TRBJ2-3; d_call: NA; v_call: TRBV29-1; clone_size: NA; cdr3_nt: TGCAGCGTTGCCGGGGCAGGGGCTGTTGTAGTAGATACGCAGTATTTT; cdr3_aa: CSVAGAGAVVVDTQYF
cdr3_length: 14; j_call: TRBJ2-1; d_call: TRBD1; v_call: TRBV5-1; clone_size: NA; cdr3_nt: TGCGCCAGCAGCTTTCTCCGGGACAGTAATGAGCAGTTCTTC; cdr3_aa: CASSFLRDSNEQFF
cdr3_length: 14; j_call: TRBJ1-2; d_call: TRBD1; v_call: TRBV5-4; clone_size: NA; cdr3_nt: TGTGCCAGCAGCCGACCTGACAGGGGGATTATATACACCTTC; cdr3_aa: CASSRPDRGIIYTF
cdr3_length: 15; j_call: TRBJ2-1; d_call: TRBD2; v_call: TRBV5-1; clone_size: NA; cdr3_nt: TGCGCCAGCAGCTTGGGCCTAGCGGGGTACAATGAGCAGTTCTTC; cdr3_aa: CASSLGLAGYNEQFF
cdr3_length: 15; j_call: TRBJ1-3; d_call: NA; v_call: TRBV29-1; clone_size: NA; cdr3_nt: TGCAGCGTGCCGCAGGGGACGTTCTCTGGAAACACCATATATTTT; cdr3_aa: CSVPQGTFSGNTIYF
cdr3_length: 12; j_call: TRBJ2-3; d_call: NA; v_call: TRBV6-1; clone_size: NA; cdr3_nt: TGTGCCAGCAGGAGTCCCGGAGATACGCAGTATTTT; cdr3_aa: CASRSPGDTQYF
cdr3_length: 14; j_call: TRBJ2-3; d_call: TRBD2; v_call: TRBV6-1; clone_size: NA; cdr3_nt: TGTGCCAGCAGTGAATCGGCGGGGGGCTTGGGGCAGTATTTT; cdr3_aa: CASSESAGGLGQYF
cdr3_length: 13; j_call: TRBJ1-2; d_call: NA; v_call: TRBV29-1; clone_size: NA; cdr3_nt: TGCAGCGCCGAGGGGGAGCGGATTTATGGCTACACCTTC; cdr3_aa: CSAEGERIYGYTF
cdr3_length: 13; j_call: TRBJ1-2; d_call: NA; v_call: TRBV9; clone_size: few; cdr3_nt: TGTGCCAGCAGCGCCCAGGGGAGCCATGGCTACACCTTC; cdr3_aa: CASSAQGSHGYTF
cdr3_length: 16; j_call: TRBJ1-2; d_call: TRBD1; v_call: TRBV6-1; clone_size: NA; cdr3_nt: TGTGCCAGCAGTGAGGGGGGGACAGGGGCGGGGTACGGCTACACCTTC; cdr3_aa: CASSEGGTGAGYGYTF
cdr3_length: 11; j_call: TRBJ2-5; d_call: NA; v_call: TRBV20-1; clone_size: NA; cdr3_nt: TGCAGTGCTCGCTCGGGGGAGACCCAGTACTTC; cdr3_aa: CSARSGETQYF
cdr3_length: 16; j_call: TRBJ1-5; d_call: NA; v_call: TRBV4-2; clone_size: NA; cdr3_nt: TGTGCCAGCAGCCAAGGGGCCCTTGGAACCAATCAGCCCCAGCATTTT; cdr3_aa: CASSQGALGTNQPQHF